The next 26 T cell receptor beta chains were all read from a single sample in a study of blood T cell dynamics during melanoma immunotherapy. This sample's time point: week 3, after first cycle of checkpoint inhibitor. Profiling relied on immunoSEQ multiplex PCR, and the TCRdb table lists in-frame clones only, not all of them. The sample includes under 9,500 clones, around nine tenths of them seen just once. This sample comprised blood, obtained from a patient treated with checkpoint blockade. The source of these receptors is a human donor with melanoma.

The chain uses TRBV29-1 and TRBJ2-1; tentatively, D is TRBD2 (5 bases). V lost 5 bases, J lost 3 bases, and 11 bases lay in between. The CDR3 sequence is 13 residues long. Germline V gene lookup returns CDR1 SQVTM and CDR2 ANQGSEA. CDR3 sequence (DNA): TGCAGCGTTCACGCGGGCCTCTACAATGAGCAGTTCTTC. Translating gives CSVHAGLYNEQFF.

This sequence joins TRBV2 and TRBJ2-7; D is possibly TRBD1 (5 bases). The V end lost 2 bases, the J end lost 3 bases, and 8 bases lay between the germline ends. Per germline, CDR1 SNHLY and CDR2 FYNNEI. This CDR3 is 13 amino acids long. CDR3: CASSEQGHYEQYF. DNA of the CDR3: TGTGCCAGCAGTGAACAGGGCCACTACGAGCAGTACTTC.

The genes are TRBV5-1 and TRBJ1-4; D is possibly TRBD1 (5 bases). This CDR3 comprises 15 residues. The V gene's germline CDR1 is SGHRS and CDR2 YFSETQ. V was trimmed by 0 bases and J by 7 bases, leaving 13 bases between them. CDR3 bases: TGCGCCAGCAGCTTGGGGGGCAGGGTTGGTGAAAAACTGTTTTTT. Translation gives CASSLGGRVGEKLFF.

V and J are TRBV30 and TRBJ2-3; 11 bases line up with TRBD2. Losses at the gene ends were 5 bases for V and 5 bases for J; bases not matched to a gene: 9. Germline-derived CDR1 and CDR2 are GTSNPN and SVGIG (reference sequence). This CDR3 contains 15 residues. This CDR3 is CAWSLAGGPQDTQYF. DNA for the CDR3: TGTGCCTGGTCATTAGCGGGAGGGCCTCAAGATACGCAGTATTTT.

This chain connects TRBV4-3 to TRBJ1-2; 12 bases are shared with TRBD1. CDR1 is LGHNA and CDR2 is YSLEER in the germline V gene. There are 15 residues in the CDR3. Losses at the gene ends were 2 bases for V and 6 bases for J; bases not matched to a gene: 4. The CDR3 bases are TGCGCCAGCAGCCAACCGGGACAGGGGGCGGATGGCTACACCTTC. Encoded protein: CASSQPGQGADGYTF.

The genes are TRBV7-9 and TRBJ1-3; D unresolved. The germline CDR1 and CDR2 sequences are SEHNR and FQNEAQ (reference sequence). V was trimmed by 1 base and J by 9 bases, leaving 16 bases between them. The CDR3 is made up of 15 amino acids. The CDR3 DNA sequence: TGTGCCAGCAGCTTAGACGGCAGTTCATGGGGCACCATATATTTT. Translated, it gives CASSLDGSSWGTIYF.

The chain uses TRBV19 and TRBJ2-2; D might be TRBD2 (6 bases). CDR3 length equals 15 residues. Germline CDR1 is LNHDA and CDR2 is SQIVND (reference sequence). Trimming left V 3 bases short and J 6 bases short, with 14 bases between. CDR3 in amino acids: CASSIQWGVAGELFF. The CDR3 nucleotides are TGTGCCAGTAGTATTCAATGGGGGGTAGCCGGGGAGCTGTTTTTT.

V usage is TRBV5-1 and J usage is TRBJ1-1; D not certain. V was clipped by 0 bases and J by 2 bases, with 8 bases between them. This CDR3 comprises 14 residues. Germline CDR1 reads SGHRS; CDR2 reads YFSETQ. CDR3 region: CASSLGRINTEAFF. Written as DNA, the CDR3 is TGCGCCAGCAGCTTGGGCAGGATTAACACTGAAGCTTTCTTT.

The genes are TRBV5-4 and TRBJ2-3, with a possible D match to TRBD2 (5 bases). V lost 6 bases to trimming and J lost 4 bases, with 15 bases between them. The CDR3 has 14 residues. Germline CDR1 reads SGHNT; CDR2 reads YYREEE (reference sequence). In DNA, the CDR3 is TGTGCCAGCACCGAGCGGTCCAACCCAGATACGCAGTATTTT. Translated, it gives CASTERSNPDTQYF. Full variable domain (outside the CDR3, taken from reference TRBV5-4 and TRBJ2-3): ETGVTQSPTHLIKTRGQQVTLRCSSQSGHNTVSWYQQALGQGPQFIFQYYREEENGRGNFPPRFSGLQFPNYSSELNVNALELDDSALYLCASTERSNPDTQYFGPGTRLTVL.

The chain is built from TRBV28 and TRBJ2-7; no clear D gene. This CDR3 region has 15 residues. Germline lookup yields CDR1 MDHEN and CDR2 SYDVKM. The V gene lost 3 bases and the J gene lost 2 bases, with 14 bases spanning the gap. The CDR3 here is CASSFVIEPPYEQYF. CDR3 coding DNA: TGTGCCAGCAGTTTTGTGATAGAGCCCCCCTACGAGCAGTACTTC.

The chain employs TRBV19 and TRBJ2-1, with TRBD2 matching over 9 bases. The CDR3 consists of 16 residues. CDR1 is LNHDA and CDR2 is SQIVND in the germline V gene (reference sequence). The V gene end was trimmed by 4 bases and the J gene end by 4 bases; junction bases not matched to a gene: 8. The CDR3 DNA reads as TGTGCCAGTAGTAATCCAGCGGGAGGAATTTACAATGAGCAGTTCTTC. Translated, it gives CASSNPAGGIYNEQFF.

This rearrangement joins TRBV13 to TRBJ1-1, with a tentative D call TRBD1 (5 bases). CDR3 size: 13 residues. Germline values: CDR1 PRHDT, CDR2 FYEKMQ (reference sequence). V dropped 6 bases and J dropped 6 bases, with 14 bases sitting between them. The CDR3: CASRQPRGAEAFF. The CDR3 region has the DNA TGTGCCAGCAGACAACCGAGGGGAGCTGAAGCTTTCTTT.

The chain employs TRBV10-1 and TRBJ2-3; D is unclear. This CDR3 has 16 residues. The germline V gene encodes CDR1 WNHNN and CDR2 SYGVQD (reference sequence). V was clipped by 3 bases and J by 6 bases, with 19 bases between them. The CDR3 loop is CASSDAGIGFGDTQYF. The CDR3 nucleotides are TGCGCCAGCAGTGACGCTGGAATAGGGTTTGGTGATACGCAGTATTTT.

The chain joins TRBV4-1 to TRBJ2-1; 7 bases align to TRBD1. V shed 4 bases and J 3 bases; nucleotides not matched to a gene: 6. The CDR3 covers 15 residues. Per germline, CDR1 MGHRA and CDR2 YSYEKL. In DNA, the CDR3 is TGCGCCAGCAGCCCTCCGGGACAGCTCTACAATGAGCAGTTCTTC. Protein: CASSPPGQLYNEQFF.

The chain carries TRBV9 and TRBJ1-1, with a tentative D call TRBD1 (6 bases). The CDR3 runs 15 residues. From germline, CDR1 is SGDLS and CDR2 YYNGEE. V lost 4 bases, J lost 4 bases, and 17 bases lay in between. In nucleotides, the CDR3 is TGTGCCAGCAGCCCCTGGGAAGGGGGGACCACTGAAGCTTTCTTT. It translates to CASSPWEGGTTEAFF.

The chain couples TRBV5-1 to TRBJ1-6, with D unresolved. Germline V gene lookup returns CDR1 SGHRS and CDR2 YFSETQ. The V and J ends lost 4 bases and 3 bases respectively, with 8 bases between them. The CDR3 has 14 amino acids. In nucleotides, the CDR3 is TGCGCCAGCAGCACCGGAGACTATAATTCACCCCTCCACTTT. Its protein is CASSTGDYNSPLHF. Based on the CDR3 plus reference TRBV5-1 and TRBJ1-6, the full variable domain is KAGVTQTPRYLIKTRGQQVTLSCSPISGHRSVSWYQQTPGQGLQFLFEYFSETQRNKGNFPGRFSGRQFSNSRSEMNVSTLELGDSALYLCASSTGDYNSPLHFGNGTRLTVT.

This chain links TRBV29-1 with TRBJ2-2; possibly TRBD1 for D (5 bases). The CDR3 is 13 amino acids. Trimming left V 5 bases short and J 0 bases short, with 7 bases between. The V gene's germline CDR1 is SQVTM and CDR2 ANQGSEA. The CDR3 bases are TGCAGCGTTAGGGGCTCGAACACCGGGGAGCTGTTTTTT. Its protein product is CSVRGSNTGELFF.

The CDR3 loop is CAWSPHLISSYEQYF. Written as DNA, the CDR3 is TGTGCCTGGAGTCCCCACCTAATAAGTTCCTACGAGCAGTACTTC. The chain couples TRBV30 to TRBJ2-7; D ambiguous. CDR1 is GTSNPN and CDR2 is SVGIG in the germline V gene (reference sequence). V was trimmed by 2 bases and J by 1 base, leaving 15 bases between them. The CDR3 length is 15 residues.

The chain links TRBV18 to TRBJ2-5; D is unclear. The J call may be incorrect, as the DNA end agrees better with TRBJ2-7. This CDR3 spans 13 amino acids. In germline, CDR1 is KGHSH, CDR2 LQKENI. The CDR3 DNA is TGTGCCAGCTCACCCGGAACATGGGACGAGCAGTACTTC. Translating it yields CASSPGTWDEQYF.

The chain uses TRBV21-1 and TRBJ2-1; the listed D gene, TRBD2, was not tested against the DNA. TRBV21-1 is flagged as a pseudogene. This CDR3 spans 19 amino acids. The CDR3 DNA sequence: TGTGCCAGCAGCTTATTTCGGACTAGCGGGAGGACCTCCTACAATGAGCAGTTCTTC. Its translation: CASSLFRTSGRTSYNEQFF.

The CDR3 DNA sequence: TGTGCCAGCAGTGACCCCCCAGGGGGGAACTATAATTCACCCCTCCACTTT. It yields the protein CASSDPPGGNYNSPLHF. V gene TRBV25-1 combines with J gene TRBJ1-6; TRBD1 aligns across 7 bases. The V and J ends lost 3 bases and 3 bases, in that order; junction bases with no gene match: 8. The germline gives CDR1 MGHDK, CDR2 SYGVNS. The CDR3 length is 17 residues.

The CDR3, as DNA: TGCGCCAGCAGCTCGCGACCGGGACAGAAAAATGAAAAACTGTTTTTT. Translation gives CASSSRPGQKNEKLFF. The chain links TRBV5-1 to TRBJ1-4, with TRBD1 matching over 7 bases. This CDR3 contains 16 residues. CDR1 is SGHRS and CDR2 is YFSETQ in the germline V gene. V trimming: 3 bases; J trimming: 5 bases; junction bases outside the gene matches: 10.

The rearrangement links TRBV19 to TRBJ1-1; 7 nucleotides agree with TRBD1. Germline values: CDR1 LNHDA, CDR2 SQIVND (reference sequence). This CDR3 is built from 14 residues. With V trimmed by 5 bases and J by 0 bases, 3 bases remained unmatched. The CDR3 DNA follows: TGTGCCAGTAGTTCGGGGACAGTGAACACTGAAGCTTTCTTT. Translating it yields CASSSGTVNTEAFF.

V and J are TRBV5-6 and TRBJ1-5; D call uncertain. V dropped 3 bases and J dropped 4 bases, with 11 bases sitting between them. The CDR3 contains 14 residues. Germline loops: CDR1 SGHDT, CDR2 YYEEEE. CDR3 loop: CASSYSLRNQPQHF. CDR3 sequence (DNA): TGTGCCAGCAGCTACTCTTTACGTAATCAGCCCCAGCATTTT.

This chain connects TRBV7-9 to TRBJ2-1; 7 bases align to TRBD1. The trim removed 3 bases at V and 7 bases at J, leaving 9 bases unmatched. This CDR3 region has 15 residues. In germline, CDR1 is SEHNR, CDR2 FQNEAQ (reference sequence). The CDR3, as DNA: TGTGCCAGCAGCTTGACAGGGATAGGATTGAATGAGCAGTTCTTC. This translates into CASSLTGIGLNEQFF.

J is TRBJ2-7 and V is TRBV4-1; 10 positions match TRBD1. V was clipped by 1 base and J by 3 bases; unmatched bases: 3. CDR1 and CDR2 from the germline V gene are MGHRA and YSYEKL. The length of the CDR3 is 15 residues. The CDR3 loop reads CASSQGDRGDYEQYF. The DNA of the CDR3 is TGCGCCAGCAGCCAAGGGGACAGGGGAGACTACGAGCAGTACTTC.